The 27 T cell receptor beta chains below all came from one sample that was sequenced in a study of blood T cells in healthy people across ages (dated by TCRdb to 2013 to 2016). Library creation used 5' RACE. Sequencer: Illumina HiSeq 2500. A second PCR of roughly 7 to 12 cycles was run with a J-beta primer mix and a sample-barcoded 5' primer. Starting from the raw public reads, TCRdb applied fastp trimming at Q25, assembled clones with MiXCR and retained in-frame beta chains. Rows with one shared CDR3 protein collapse into an entry with the most common genes and DNA. This sample holds under 2 million distinct CDR3 sequences; about 32% were observed only once. Around 11% of the sample rests with the top ten. The source material was blood. These receptors came from a woman in her 30s in good health.

V gene TRBV7-3 combines with J gene TRBJ2-5; 7 bases map to TRBD2. With V trimmed by 2 bases and J by 2 bases, 5 bases remained unmatched. This CDR3 has 15 amino acids. Germline V lookup: CDR1 SGHTA, CDR2 FQGTGA. DNA for the CDR3: TGTGCCAGCAGCTTAGGGTGGGGGGGTCAAGAGACCCAGTACTTC. Translating it yields CASSLGWGGQETQYF.

This clonotype was seen a few times. The chain recombines TRBV10-3 with TRBJ2-2, with D possibly TRBD1 on 5 matching bases. Germline CDR1 reads ENHRY; CDR2 reads SYGVKD. The CDR3 has 15 amino acids. V dropped 4 bases and J dropped 3 bases, with 12 bases sitting between them. CDR3 in amino acids: CAISGRQIDTGELFF. CDR3 DNA: TGTGCCATCAGTGGTCGACAGATAGACACCGGGGAGCTGTTTTTT.

The V and J genes are TRBV5-1 and TRBJ2-5; maybe TRBD2 (6 bases). V lost 0 bases and J lost 2, with 17 bases in between. The CDR3 extends over 17 amino acids. Per germline, CDR1 SGHRS and CDR2 YFSETQ. CDR3: CASSLATWEGRQETQYF. The CDR3 region has the DNA TGCGCCAGCAGCTTGGCCACGTGGGAAGGGAGGCAAGAGACCCAGTACTTC.

There are many counts of this clonotype. CDR3 sequence reads: CASSHGQLQETQYF. The DNA for the CDR3 is TGTGCCAGCAGCCACGGACAGCTCCAAGAGACCCAGTACTTC. J is TRBJ2-5 and V is TRBV12-3 or TRBV12-4, with TRBD1 as a possible D gene (6 bases). The length of the CDR3 is 14 residues. V dropped 6 bases and J dropped 1 base, with 12 bases sitting between them.

CDR3 amino acids: CASSPALRTTTGELFF. DNA for the CDR3: TGCGCCAGCAGCCCTGCTCTTCGGACTACCACCGGGGAGCTGTTTTTT. This chain links TRBV4-1 with TRBJ2-2; D may be TRBD2 (6 bases). Trimming stripped 4 bases from V and 4 bases from J, with 16 bases between. CDR3 size: 16 residues. From germline, CDR1 is MGHRA and CDR2 YSYEKL.

This clonotype came up once. V and J are TRBV4-1 and TRBJ2-7; TRBD2 is a possible D gene (5 bases). V was shortened by 1 base and J by 6 bases, with 10 bases between the two germline ends. Per germline, CDR1 MGHRA and CDR2 YSYEKL. CDR3 size: 13 residues. The CDR3 nucleotides are TGCGCCAGCAGCCAAGGGGTGGGGAGCGAGCAGTACTTC. Amino acid sequence: CASSQGVGSEQYF.

This chain links TRBV20-1 with TRBJ1-2, with 8 bases fitting TRBD1. V lost 6 bases to trimming and J lost 4 bases; unmatched junction nucleotides: 4. This CDR3 has 12 amino acids. Germline V gene data show CDR1 as DFQATT and CDR2 as SNEGSKA (reference sequence). The CDR3 loop reads CSALGQAYGYTF. CDR3 DNA: TGCAGTGCCCTGGGACAGGCCTATGGCTACACCTTC.

The rearrangement links TRBV5-1 to TRBJ2-7; the D gene is possibly TRBD1 (6 bases). V dropped 1 base and J dropped 3 bases, with 17 bases sitting between them. The germline gives CDR1 SGHRS, CDR2 YFSETQ. This CDR3 comprises 16 residues. In nucleotides, the CDR3 is TGCGCCAGCAGCTTGATTGGGGACATACCCAACTACGAGCAGTACTTC. Its protein product is CASSLIGDIPNYEQYF. The entire variable domain, with the rest obtained from reference TRBV5-1 and TRBJ2-7, is as follows: KAGVTQTPRYLIKTRGQQVTLSCSPISGHRSVSWYQQTPGQGLQFLFEYFSETQRNKGNFPGRFSGRQFSNSRSEMNVSTLELGDSALYLCASSLIGDIPNYEQYFGPGTRLTVT.

The CDR3 DNA is TGTGCCCCGGGGGGCTCCTACAATGAGCAGTTCTTC. This codes for CAPGGSYNEQFF. This chain uses TRBV7-9 with TRBJ2-1; 7 nucleotides line up with TRBD2. Germline CDR1 is SEHNR and CDR2 is FQNEAQ (reference sequence). Unmatched junction bases numbered 1, after V lost 11 bases and J lost 0 bases. The CDR3 is 12 residues long.

The chain recombines TRBV27 with TRBJ2-3; no clear D. Trimming removed 7 bases at V and 2 bases at J, with 16 bases between. This CDR3 is built from 15 residues. The germline CDR1 and CDR2 sequences are MNHEY and SMNVEV (reference sequence). CDR3 residues: CASTPRYLPTDTQYF. In DNA, the CDR3 is TGTGCCAGCACCCCCCGGTACCTACCCACAGATACGCAGTATTTT.

The chain couples TRBV7-6 to TRBJ1-5; D gene uncertain. V was cut by 5 bases and J by 9 bases, with 11 bases left in between. The CDR3 contains 12 residues. CDR1 and CDR2 from the germline V gene are SGHVS and FNYEAQ. The CDR3 loop is CASSPEGGPQHF. CDR3 coding DNA: TGTGCCAGCAGCCCAGAGGGCGGGCCCCAGCATTTT.

This clonotype was counted ten times or more. The rearrangement uses TRBV4-1 and TRBJ2-7; no definite D call. CDR1 MGHRA and CDR2 YSYEKL come from the germline V gene. The CDR3 has 14 residues. V was shortened by 2 bases and J by 2 bases, with 10 bases between the two germline ends. The CDR3 sequence is CASSQLSSPYEQYF. For the CDR3, the DNA is TGCGCCAGCAGCCAATTGTCTAGTCCCTACGAGCAGTACTTC.

This clonotype was picked up a small number of times. The rearrangement links TRBV7-8 to TRBJ1-1; D might be TRBD1 (5 bases). V lost 6 bases, J lost 3 bases, and 14 bases lay in between. CDR3 length equals 14 residues. Germline V gene sequence: CDR1 SGHVS, CDR2 FQNEAQ. CDR3 bases: TGTGCCAGCAGTTGGATGGGGCGGGACACTGAAGCTTTCTTT. It translates to CASSWMGRDTEAFF.

Comments on this clonotype: Germline and junction disagree at one end, which may indicate a read error. The chain combines TRBV10-3 with TRBJ1-2; no definite D call. Germline assignment: CDR1 ENHRY and CDR2 SYGVKD. The CDR3 extends over 15 amino acids. CDR3 sequence (DNA): TGTGCCATCAGTAGTCAGGCAGGCCCTAACAATGGCTACACCTTC. Translating it yields CAISSQAGPNNGYTF.

A word on this clonotype: With a much larger clone just one base away, this may be a read error. This sequence joins TRBV29-1 and TRBJ2-5, with D possibly matching TRBD1 (6 bases). Germline CDR1 is SQVTM and CDR2 is ANQGSEA. V was trimmed by 8 bases and J by 13 bases, leaving 26 bases between them. There are 13 residues in the CDR3. The CDR3 sequence is CSPRGRGTYERYF. Here the CDR3 DNA reads TGCAGCCCCCGGGGCAGGGGAACCTACGAGCGGTACTTC.

This clonotype was observed a handful of times. The chain employs TRBV5-1 and TRBJ2-1, with 12 bases fitting TRBD2. Germline trimming cut 4 bases from V and 3 bases from J; bases unmatched to any gene: 8. The CDR3 extends over 17 amino acids. Germline V gene data show CDR1 as SGHRS and CDR2 as YFSETQ. The CDR3 nucleotides are TGCGCCAGCAGCCTAGAGCTAGCGGGGGGGCTCTACAATGAGCAGTTCTTC. It encodes CASSLELAGGLYNEQFF.

CDR3 loop: CASSPGTSRNEQYF. The CDR3 DNA follows: TGCGCCAGCAGCCCAGGGACTAGCAGAAACGAGCAGTACTTC. This rearrangement joins TRBV5-1 to TRBJ2-7, with 9 positions matching TRBD2. The CDR3 is 14 residues long. Germline values: CDR1 SGHRS, CDR2 YFSETQ. Trimming cost V 4 bases and J 5 bases; bases outside gene matches: 7.

This clonotype was seen only a few times. This chain links TRBV28 with TRBJ2-1; 9 bases agree with TRBD2. Trimming took 3 bases from V and 3 from J; bases not matched to a gene: 12. The CDR3 runs to 18 residues. CDR1 is MDHEN and CDR2 is SYDVKM in the germline V gene. CDR3 region: CASSLGVASGGFYNEQFF. The CDR3 DNA sequence: TGTGCCAGCAGTTTGGGTGTAGCGAGCGGGGGGTTCTACAATGAGCAGTTCTTC.

This clonotype was recorded a few times. V is TRBV20-1 and J is TRBJ2-7; 14 nucleotides line up with TRBD2. Per the germline V gene, CDR1 is DFQATT and CDR2 is SNEGSKA (reference sequence). After removal of 1 base from V and 6 bases from J, the junction contained 5 bases not matched to a gene. The CDR3 is made up of 15 amino acids. The CDR3 reads CSARGTSGGLVEQYF. DNA of the CDR3: TGCAGTGCTAGAGGGACTAGCGGGGGGCTTGTCGAGCAGTACTTC.

V is TRBV29-1 and J is TRBJ1-2, with 8 bases aligning to TRBD1. In germline, CDR1 is SQVTM, CDR2 ANQGSEA. V lost 7 bases to trimming and J lost 4 bases; unmatched junction nucleotides: 5. There are 12 residues in the CDR3. The CDR3 region has the DNA TGCAGCGGCCAGGACAGGGTCTATGGCTACACCTTC. Protein: CSGQDRVYGYTF.

There are many counts of this clonotype. The V call is TRBV6-6, the J call TRBJ2-5; TRBD1 is a possible D gene (5 bases). The length of the CDR3 is 13 residues. The V end was cut by 6 bases, the J end by 7 bases, with 15 bases between. Looked up from germline, CDR1 is MNHNY and CDR2 is SVGAGI (reference sequence). CDR3 bases: TGTGCCAGCAGCACTGACAGTCTTGGGACCCAGTACTTC. This encodes CASSTDSLGTQYF.

This chain joins TRBV3-1 and TRBJ2-2; a weak D match, TRBD2 (6 bases). Germline lookup yields CDR1 LGHDT and CDR2 YNNKEL (reference sequence). This CDR3 region has 15 residues. Trimming pared 7 bases from V and 0 bases from J, leaving 12 bases between. CDR3 nucleotide sequence: TGTGCCAGCAATAACGCGGGGCCGAACACCGGGGAGCTGTTTTTT. Translated, it gives CASNNAGPNTGELFF.

Note on this clonotype: At one boundary the junction diverges from the germline segment, which might be a read error. The CDR3 bases are TGCGCCAGCAGCCAAGGCCGACTAGCGGGGGCTAGGAATGAGCGGTTCTTC. Translating it yields CASSQGRLAGARNERFF. The rearrangement joins TRBV4-1 to TRBJ2-1; 12 positions match TRBD2. CDR3 size: 17 residues. Germline V gene sequence: CDR1 MGHRA, CDR2 YSYEKL.

The chain couples TRBV20-1 to TRBJ2-1; D may be TRBD2 (6 bases). V was trimmed by 4 bases and J by 8 bases, leaving 21 bases between them. From germline, CDR1 is DFQATT and CDR2 SNEGSKA (reference sequence). This CDR3 region has 15 residues. CDR3 bases: TGCAGTGCTAAACGTCTACTTGGCGGGATCTATGAGCAGTTCTTC. It translates to CSAKRLLGGIYEQFF.

This clonotype was detected only a few times. The chain links TRBV3-1 to TRBJ1-2; a possible D gene is TRBD1 (5 bases). Germline V lookup: CDR1 LGHDT, CDR2 YNNKEL (reference sequence). Trimming removed 3 bases at V and 5 bases at J, with 10 bases between. CDR3 size: 13 residues. This CDR3 reads CASSHRGSYGYTF. The CDR3 nucleotides are TGTGCCAGCAGCCACCGGGGGAGTTATGGCTACACCTTC.

This clonotype appeared a few times. The rearrangement joins TRBV4-1 to TRBJ1-2; weak D call: TRBD1 (6 bases). Trimming stripped 3 bases from V and 8 bases from J, with 16 bases between. This CDR3 contains 14 residues. In germline, CDR1 is MGHRA, CDR2 YSYEKL. CDR3 bases: TGCGCCAGCAGCCAGGCGCCAGGGGATTGGGGCTACACCTTC. It encodes CASSQAPGDWGYTF.

The chain couples TRBV20-1 to TRBJ2-7; 7 bases line up with TRBD2. CDR1 is DFQATT and CDR2 is SNEGSKA in the germline V gene (reference sequence). The J segment lost 4 bases and the V segment lost 3 bases, leaving 6 bases of the junction unmatched. There are 13 residues in the CDR3. The CDR3 loop reads CSASRTRRYEQYF. The DNA for the CDR3 is TGCAGTGCTAGCCGGACTAGACGGTACGAGCAGTACTTC.